One T cell receptor (beta chain) is described in this entry. Its antigen remains unidentified. The source of the sample is a study of T cells after yellow fever vaccination. Overall study context: Preparing low-cell-number fractions relied on SMART-Seq v4 Ultra Low Input.

Study results and limitations: Weaker, the secondary response had a peak occurring faster, on day 5 versus 15. Contamination by abundant bulk-population clonotypes could be present in FACS-sorted repertoires.

5'RACE template switching added a universal primer site and UMIs to TCR cDNA. TCRdb processed the 5' RACE reads anew with MiXCR; each CDR3 protein has one entry. Found here are about 170,000 distinct CDR3 sequences, approximately 11% of them singletons; the top ten hold 36%. This sequence originates from a man between 18 and 35 years old who received the YFV17D yellow fever vaccine. Sequencing was performed on CD8+ T cells sorted from PBMCs, taken 15 days after the yellow fever booster vaccination.

The CDR3 protein is CASSKTGTVYEQYF. CDR3 DNA: TGTGCCAGCAGCAAGACCGGGACAGTATACGAGCAGTACTTC. The chain is built from TRBV7-9 and TRBJ2-7; the match to TRBD1 covers 7 bases. CDR1 is SEHNR and CDR2 is FQNEAQ in the germline V gene (reference sequence). The V and J ends lost 5 bases and 4 bases, in that order; junction bases with no gene match: 8. The CDR3 consists of 14 residues.